This entry is about one T cell receptor (beta chain). Its antigen is still unknown. CDR3 length: 15 amino acids. V gave up 3 bases and J gave up 10 bases, with 21 bases separating them. The V gene's germline CDR1 is KGHSH and CDR2 LQKENI. A single record per CDR3 protein comes from TCRdb applying MiXCR to the 5' RACE reads. Here the sample spans 400,000 to 450,000 distinct CDR3 sequences, approximately 17% being singletons. The sample is drawn from a study of CD8 T cells in ankylosing spondylitis. Study-level results: It appeared that ankylosing spondylitis blood was characterized by a TCR beta motif of fewer than 10 highly homologous variants.

The V gene is TRBV18, the J gene TRBJ1-1; D is possibly TRBD1 (6 bases). The source is a male donor with ankylosing spondylitis. The sequenced sample consisted of blood, either unsorted or a sorted T cell fraction (not recorded which). This chain's CDR3 is CASSPNPGGAGAAFF. CDR3 DNA: TGTGCCAGCTCACCGAACCCGGGGGGCGCGGGGGCAGCTTTCTTT.